This T cell receptor beta chain originates from a study of T cell responses to AZD1222 COVID-19 vaccine. This CDR3 has 14 residues. Trimming removed 0 bases from V and 7 bases from J, with 15 bases in between. Germline lookup yields CDR1 GTSNPN and CDR2 SVGIG (reference sequence). The study's findings and limits: Vaccination with two AZD1222 doses was followed by a rise in Spike-specific TCR breadth and depth.

Assay used: immunoSEQ multiplex PCR; TCRdb lists only in-frame clones, some missing. The table includes 150,000 or so clones, 92% detected once. Concerning this clone itself: The antigen is unknown.

The V gene is TRBV30, the J gene TRBJ1-1; D is perhaps TRBD1 (5 bases). The material was peripheral blood, obtained 28 days after the second AZD1222 dose. The TCR comes from an adult who received the AZD1222 COVID-19 vaccine. The CDR3, as DNA: TGTGCCTGGAGTGTACGGGGCAGGGCGCATGAAGCTTTCTTT. Translated: CAWSVRGRAHEAFF.